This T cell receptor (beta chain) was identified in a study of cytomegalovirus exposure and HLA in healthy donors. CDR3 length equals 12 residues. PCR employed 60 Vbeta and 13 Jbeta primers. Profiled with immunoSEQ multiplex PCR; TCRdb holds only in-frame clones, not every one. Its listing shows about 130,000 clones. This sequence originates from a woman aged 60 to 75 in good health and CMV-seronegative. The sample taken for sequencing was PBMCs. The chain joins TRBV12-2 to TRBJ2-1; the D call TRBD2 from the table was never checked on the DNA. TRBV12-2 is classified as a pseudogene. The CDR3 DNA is TGTGCAAGTCGTAGGGTAGAGGGCCGGCAGTTCTTC. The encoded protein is CASRRVEGRQFF.